Presented here are 3 T cell receptor beta chains from one specimen sequenced in a study of shared clonotypes between healthy human individuals. CD8 cells regarded as naive lacked CD45RO, were positively chosen for CCR7, and omitted terminally differentiated effector memory CD45RA+ cells. TCRdb's copy holds only in-frame clones and misses some; the assay was immunoSEQ multiplex PCR. The sample consists of roughly 2,000,000 clones, roughly 93% of them appearing once. Sample: naive CD8+ T cells from PBMCs. These receptors came from a young man in good health. Some clones in this sample may be carry-over from other donors' samples.

This chain connects TRBV14 to TRBJ1-4; a possible D gene is TRBD1 (6 bases). Germline-derived CDR1 and CDR2 are SGHDN and FVKESK. This CDR3 has 12 residues. V shed 4 bases and J shed 7 bases, with 7 bases lying between them. CDR3 bases: TGTGCCAGCAGCCTCAGGGGTGAAAAACTGTTTTTT. Translation gives CASSLRGEKLFF.

This chain connects TRBV6-1 to TRBJ1-2; D possibly corresponds to TRBD1 (5 bases). Trimming took 2 bases from V and 6 from J, leaving 19 bases between them. The CDR3 runs to 16 residues. Germline CDR1 is MNHNS and CDR2 is SASEGT. The CDR3 bases are TGTGCCAGCAGTGAACTTACTCAAAGGGGAGAGGATGGCTACACCTTC. Protein: CASSELTQRGEDGYTF.

The chain employs TRBV10-2 and TRBJ1-2; D is unresolved. V lost 1 base to trimming and J lost 4 bases, with 13 bases between them. Germline V gives CDR1 WSHSY, CDR2 SAAADI. The CDR3 has 15 residues. CDR3 loop: CASSELAEVAYGYTF. The CDR3 DNA is TGCGCCAGCAGTGAGTTGGCTGAGGTAGCCTATGGCTACACCTTC.